This section outlines one T cell receptor beta chain sequence together with its context. The antigen this receptor binds is unknown. The input lacks base qualities; no much larger clone sits a single base away. The library came from 5' RACE. Instrument on record: Illumina HiSeq 2000. A universal primer binding site was introduced by template switching, and a unique molecular identifier was present in the final cDNA, enabling accurate counting of TCR cDNA molecules. Specific primers in the conserved constant-segment region were used to synthesize first-strand cDNA for the TCR alpha and beta chains. To control for contamination, every cDNA library was double barcoded, receiving both a SMART-Mk sample barcode and Illumina barcodes. TruSeq adapter sequences and Illumina sample barcodes were added in two successive PCR steps. TCR alpha and beta cDNA libraries were sequenced on the Illumina HiSeq platform with custom primers. Per the source publication's procedure: MiGEC processed the raw reads to extract unique molecular identifiers, while MiXCR was used to determine the CDR3 positions. For each individual, recombination models were inferred using an EM algorithm with the repgenHMM and IGoR tools. The analysis of shared clonotypes was done with the tcR package in R, with sharing normalized by the product of cloneset sizes. To study raw recombination without the effects of thymic and clonal selection, out-of-frame nonproductive sequences were analyzed. The public reads were quality trimmed at Q25 with fastp and then assembled into clones with MiXCR by TCRdb, keeping productive beta chains. Identical CDR3 proteins give one entry, which carries the most common genes and DNA. It is TCRdb's table, rather than the study itself, that gives the V and J calls and clone size. Here the sample has some 1,600,000 distinct CDR3 sequences; less than 35% occur a single time. Of the sample, around 0.3% falls within the top ten clones.

The record originates from a study of identical twins (dated by TCRdb to the mid-2010s). For context, the study as a whole: To test whether fetal clonotypes persist, the study used deep sequencing on TCR alpha and beta repertoires from monozygotic twins, unrelated adults of various ages, and cord blood. To rule out contamination, replicate twin experiments were performed at different times with different library preparation protocols.

The V and J ends are trimmed by 0 bases and 4 bases, leaving 10 bases between them. Inclusive of the bounding cysteine and phenylalanine, the CDR3 is 15 residues long. Of all the DNA, just the CDR3 is kept, 45 bases in frame from base 1. CDR1 and CDR2, per the germline V gene, are SGHRS and YFSETQ. General findings and caveats noted by the study authors: Excess twin sharing in beta out-of-frame sequences was weaker because fewer shared sequences lowered the signal-to-noise ratio. Compared with coincidental sharing between unrelated individuals, an excess of low generation-probability sequences was observed among out-of-frame TCR alpha sequences shared between twins. Invariant T cells such as MAIT and iNKT could partly confound zero-insertion analyses, although diverse VJ usage argued against such confounding for most clonotypes. Because the same donors could not be followed over many years, the conclusions depended on cross-sectional statistical analysis. In monozygotic twins, recombination models systematically underestimated out-of-frame TCR alpha sharing, but the models matched the sharing seen between unrelated individuals. Fewer insertions were carried by abundant cord blood beta clonotypes, a similar but weaker trend appeared in young adult naive repertoires, and no such trend appeared in memory repertoires.

Every donor in the study was a healthy Caucasian. Sample: cord blood. The chain was built from TRBV5-1 and TRBJ2-2; the D gene lacks a confident call. This sequence was found in a newborn girl in good health. At the DNA level, the sequence is TGCGCCAGCAGCTTGGTGGCTAGAAGCACCGGGGAGCTGTTTTTT. It translates to CASSLVARSTGELFF.